A single sample is the source of the 32 T cell receptor beta chains below, sequenced in a study of blood T cell repertoires in COVID-19. Profiling relied on immunoSEQ multiplex PCR, and the TCRdb table lists in-frame clones only, not all of them. The sample includes 200,000 to 250,000 clones, about 91% seen only once; the top ten take approximately 1.2%. The material sequenced was peripheral blood. Source of these receptors: a man younger than 45 with acute or convalescent COVID-19.

This clone was observed once. This chain uses TRBV11-1 with TRBJ2-1, with D maybe TRBD2 (5 bases). Germline-derived CDR1 and CDR2 are SGHAT and FQDESV (reference sequence). CDR3 length: 14 residues. V was trimmed by 0 bases and J by 10 bases, leaving 13 bases between them. CDR3 in DNA: TGTGCCAGCAGCTTAGCGCGGGCAAGCCGCGAGCAGTTCTTC. This sequence encodes CASSLARASREQFF.

V usage is TRBV9 and J usage is TRBJ1-1; D not resolved. The germline CDR1 and CDR2 sequences are SGDLS and YYNGEE. V lost 6 bases, J lost 2 bases, and 11 bases lay in between. The CDR3 extends over 13 amino acids. The DNA of the CDR3 is TGTGCCAGCAACCCCCGAGGAAACACTGAAGCTTTCTTT. Its protein product is CASNPRGNTEAFF.

V is TRBV7-6 and J is TRBJ1-5; TRBD1 matches at 8 bases. V was pared by 1 base and J by 6 bases, with 11 bases of the junction left unmatched. Germline lookup yields CDR1 SGHVS and CDR2 FNYEAQ. The length of the CDR3 is 17 residues. The CDR3 DNA reads TGTGCCAGCAGCTTAGAGCAAGGCGGACAGGGTGGTCAGCCCCAGCATTTT. Translated: CASSLEQGGQGGQPQHF.

V gene TRBV12-3 or TRBV12-4 combines with J gene TRBJ2-5; perhaps TRBD1 as D (5 bases). CDR3 size: 13 residues. Trimming took off 4 bases at V and 7 bases at J, with 13 bases between the two ends. CDR3 residues: CASSSREEGTQYF. DNA of the CDR3: TGTGCCAGCAGTTCCAGGGAAGAAGGGACCCAGTACTTC.

This chain links TRBV19 with TRBJ1-5; TRBD1 matches at 9 bases. The junction had 9 bases not matched to a gene; V was cut back by 9 bases and J by 3 bases. The germline V gene has CDR1 LNHDA and CDR2 SQIVND (reference sequence). The CDR3 is 15 amino acids. CDR3 amino acids: CASQRDRVFNQPQHF. For the CDR3, the DNA is TGTGCCAGCCAAAGGGACAGGGTGTTCAATCAGCCCCAGCATTTT.

This clone was found a few times. The chain carries TRBV11-2 and TRBJ2-2; TRBD1 might be the D (5 bases). Trimming removed 5 bases from V and 7 bases from J, with 14 bases in between. The CDR3 sequence is 14 residues long. CDR1 is SGHAT and CDR2 is FQNNGV in the germline V gene. The CDR3 spells CASSPFRRVGELFF. CDR3 sequence (DNA): TGTGCCAGCAGCCCCTTCCGCAGGGTCGGGGAGCTGTTTTTT.

This chain joins TRBV6-5 and TRBJ2-7, with 11 nucleotides matching TRBD1. CDR1 and CDR2 (germline): MNHEY, SVGAGI. The junction had 5 bases not matched to a gene; V was cut back by 2 bases and J by 8 bases. The CDR3 has 14 amino acids. CDR3 protein: CASSYTGQGAKQYF. The DNA for the CDR3 is TGTGCCAGCAGTTACACAGGACAGGGGGCAAAGCAGTACTTC.

This sequence joins TRBV7-6 and TRBJ2-7; 9 nucleotides align to TRBD2. Germline V CDR1 and CDR2: SGHVS, FNYEAQ. V dropped 0 bases and J dropped 2; count of bases not matched to a gene: 11. CDR3 size: 18 residues. CDR3 loop: CASSLAPSLAGSTYEQYF. In DNA, the CDR3 is TGTGCCAGCAGCTTAGCACCGTCGCTAGCGGGATCCACCTACGAGCAGTACTTC.

Here the CDR3 DNA reads TGCGCCAGCAGCCAATTAGATGTTCTTAGGGACAGGGGATCCTACGAGCAGTACTTC. Amino acids: CASSQLDVLRDRGSYEQYF. V usage is TRBV4-1 and J usage is TRBJ2-7; 10 positions agree with TRBD1. This CDR3 is 19 amino acids long. CDR1 and CDR2 from the germline V gene are MGHRA and YSYEKL. With 2 bases clipped from V and 1 base from J, the junction kept 14 bases outside the gene matches.

This clone was counted once. The J gene is TRBJ1-6, the V gene TRBV28, with a tentative D call TRBD1 (6 bases). Germline CDR1 reads MDHEN; CDR2 reads SYDVKM. The length of the CDR3 is 15 residues. Between the trimmed V and J ends, which lost 0 bases and 7 bases, there was a span of 10 bases. Written as DNA, the CDR3 is TGTGCCAGCAGTTTATGGGGGACAAAGAATTCACCCCTCCACTTT. Its protein product is CASSLWGTKNSPLHF.

The rearrangement uses TRBV6-2 or TRBV6-3 and TRBJ1-3; the match to TRBD1 covers 7 bases. The CDR3 contains 17 residues. V shed 2 bases, J shed 9 bases, and the junction held 16 bases outside the gene matches. Germline V gene data show CDR1 as MNHEY and CDR2 as SVGEGT. CDR3: CASSYPTTTSGGGTIYF. CDR3 DNA: TGTGCCAGCAGTTACCCGACTACCACCTCAGGGGGTGGCACCATATATTTT.

The chain's CDR3 is CASSGPKGQGSTDTQYF. CDR3 nucleotide sequence: TGTGCCAGCAGCGGGCCTAAGGGACAGGGTAGCACAGATACGCAGTATTTT. The chain links TRBV9 to TRBJ2-3, with TRBD1 matching 9 bases. Germline CDR1 SGDLS, CDR2 YYNGEE. CDR3 size: 17 residues. With 3 bases clipped from V and 0 bases from J, the junction kept 8 bases outside the gene matches. Full variable domain (rest looked up from reference TRBV9 and TRBJ2-3): DSGVTQTPKHLITATGQRVTLRCSPRSGDLSVYWYQQSLDQGLQFLIQYYNGEERAKGNILERFSAQQFPDLHSELNLSSLELGDSALYFCASSGPKGQGSTDTQYFGPGTRLTVL.

This clone has a single count. This sequence joins TRBV7-5 and TRBJ2-5; the table's D call, TRBD2, has no DNA check behind it. TRBV7-5 is a pseudogene segment. CDR3 size: 13 residues. CDR3 region: CARSLRGSAAQYF. The CDR3 DNA sequence: TGTGCCAGAAGCTTGAGAGGGAGTGCGGCCCAGTACTTC.

V usage is TRBV19 and J usage is TRBJ2-7, with 9 bases aligning to TRBD1. J lost 2 bases, V lost 4 bases, and 3 bases had no gene match. The CDR3 is 14 amino acids. Germline V gives CDR1 LNHDA, CDR2 SQIVND (reference sequence). The CDR3 loop is CASSTGQGTYEQYF. The DNA of the CDR3 is TGTGCCAGTAGTACGGGACAGGGAACCTACGAGCAGTACTTC.

The V gene is TRBV27, the J gene TRBJ1-5; 8 bases map to TRBD1. With V trimmed by 8 bases and J by 7 bases, 7 bases remained unmatched. The CDR3 loop spans 13 amino acids. CDR1 and CDR2 from the germline V gene are MNHEY and SMNVEV (reference sequence). CDR3 residues: CASGQGIGQPQHF. The CDR3 region has the DNA TGTGCCAGCGGACAGGGAATTGGACAGCCCCAGCATTTT.

The rearrangement uses TRBV11-3 and TRBJ2-1; 7 positions agree with TRBD2. The trim removed 3 bases at V and 6 bases at J, leaving 8 bases unmatched. Germline V gives CDR1 SGHNT, CDR2 YENEEA. This CDR3 contains 15 residues. The CDR3 DNA reads as TGTGCCAGCAGCTTCTTTAGCGGGTTGGGCAATGAGCAGTTCTTC. Protein: CASSFFSGLGNEQFF. The variable domain in full, with the rest retrieved from reference TRBV11-3 and TRBJ2-1, is EAGVVQSPRYKIIEKKQPVAFWCNPISGHNTLYWYLQNLGQGPELLIRYENEEAVDDSQLPKDRFSAERLKGVDSTLKIQPAELGDSAVYLCASSFFSGLGNEQFFGPGTRLTVL.

The CDR3: CACQGATGELFF. The DNA of the CDR3 is TGTGCCTGTCAGGGGGCAACCGGGGAGCTGTTTTTT. The J gene is TRBJ2-2, the V gene TRBV30; 8 bases map to TRBD1. This CDR3 region has 12 residues. The V gene end was trimmed by 6 bases and the J gene end by 5 bases; junction bases not matched to a gene: 2. CDR1 and CDR2 from the germline V gene are GTSNPN and SVGIG (reference sequence). Full variable domain (outside the CDR3, taken from reference TRBV30 and TRBJ2-2): SQTIHQWPATLVQPVGSPLSLECTVEGTSNPNLYWYRQAAGRGLQLLFYSVGIGQISSEVPQNLSASRPQDRQFILSSKKLLLSDSGFYLCACQGATGELFFGEGSRLTVL.

This chain uses TRBV21-1 with TRBJ1-4; the D call in the table, TRBD1, was not verified against the DNA. TRBV21-1 has pseudogene status. The CDR3 is 18 amino acids. CDR3 sequence reads: CASSKADRGVATNEKLFF. CDR3 in DNA: TGTGCCAGCAGCAAAGCAGACAGGGGGGTAGCAACTAATGAAAAACTGTTTTTT.

This chain connects TRBV29-1 to TRBJ2-3, with 10 bases lining up with TRBD1. Germline V gene lookup returns CDR1 SQVTM and CDR2 ANQGSEA. CDR3 size: 14 residues. V lost 4 bases, J lost 2 bases, and 3 bases stayed unmatched. In nucleotides, the CDR3 is TGCAGCGTTGGGACAGGGGGTGTCACAGATACGCAGTATTTT. It specifies CSVGTGGVTDTQYF.

The rearrangement links TRBV4-2 to TRBJ2-1; 11 bases map to TRBD2. Germline V gives CDR1 LGHNA, CDR2 YNFKEQ. The CDR3 is made up of 14 amino acids. J was trimmed by 5 bases and V by 8 bases; bases with no gene match: 5. In nucleotides, the CDR3 is TGTGCCAGCGCGACTAGCGGGGTAAACAATGAGCAGTTCTTC. Its protein product is CASATSGVNNEQFF.

V and J are TRBV24-1 and TRBJ2-1, with 9 bases matching TRBD1. Germline-derived CDR1 and CDR2 are KGHDR and SFDVKD. This CDR3 is built from 15 residues. J lost 2 bases, V lost 4 bases, and 2 bases had no gene match. The CDR3 DNA is TGTGCCACCAGTGACCGGGACAGGGCCTACAATGAGCAGTTCTTC. Residues: CATSDRDRAYNEQFF.

The chain uses TRBV28 and TRBJ1-3; 10 positions match TRBD1. Germline V gene data show CDR1 as MDHEN and CDR2 as SYDVKM. This CDR3 has 16 residues. Losses at the gene ends were 2 bases for V and 4 bases for J; bases not matched to a gene: 5. This CDR3 reads CASSLDLGQGGNTIYF. The CDR3 DNA sequence: TGTGCCAGCAGTTTAGACCTGGGACAGGGGGGAAACACCATATATTTT.

The chain carries TRBV27 and TRBJ2-7, with TRBD2 identical over 9 bases. The CDR3 loop spans 14 amino acids. Germline CDR1 reads MNHEY; CDR2 reads SMNVEV (reference sequence). V gave up 4 bases and J gave up 3 bases; unmatched junction bases: 4. CDR3 protein: CASSWAGGFYEQYF. In DNA form, the CDR3 reads TGTGCCAGCAGTTGGGCGGGAGGGTTCTACGAGCAGTACTTC.

The gene calls are TRBV5-1 and TRBJ1-1, with D uncertain. The germline V and J ends were trimmed by 1 base and 3 bases, with 13 bases remaining between them. The CDR3 has 15 residues. In germline, CDR1 is SGHRS, CDR2 YFSETQ. DNA for the CDR3: TGCGCCAGCAGCTTGCCCCTCTCGGTGGACACTGAAGCTTTCTTT. Translation gives CASSLPLSVDTEAFF.

The chain links TRBV4-2 to TRBJ1-1, with 7 bases identical to TRBD1. The V gene end was trimmed by 4 bases and the J gene end by 8 bases; junction bases not matched to a gene: 10. The CDR3 length is 14 residues. From germline, CDR1 is LGHNA and CDR2 YNFKEQ. Written as DNA, the CDR3 is TGTGCCAGCAGCCCCGGAGGGTCCAGGGGGGAAGCTTTCTTT. Encoded protein: CASSPGGSRGEAFF.

V and J are TRBV3-1 (or the pseudogene TRBV3-2) and TRBJ1-1, with D perhaps TRBD1 (5 bases). The CDR3 has 17 amino acids. Trimming left V 3 bases short and J 0 bases short, with 17 bases between. The germline gives CDR1 LGHDT, CDR2 YNNKEL (reference sequence). The CDR3 bases are TGTGCCAGCAGCCACTATCGGCAGGGTGGAGTGAACACTGAAGCTTTCTTT. It codes for CASSHYRQGGVNTEAFF.

The chain carries TRBV5-1 and TRBJ2-7; TRBD1 is a possible D gene (6 bases). The germline gives CDR1 SGHRS, CDR2 YFSETQ. The CDR3 is 16 residues long. Trimming shortened V by 4 bases and J by 0 bases, and 17 bases separated the two germline ends. The CDR3 reads CASSPADRLPSYEQYF. The CDR3 coding sequence is TGCGCCAGCAGCCCCGCGGACAGACTACCCTCCTACGAGCAGTACTTC.

The chain combines TRBV7-9 with TRBJ2-2, with D perhaps matching TRBD1 (5 bases). V was trimmed by 5 bases and J by 7 bases, leaving 11 bases between them. Germline V gives CDR1 SEHNR, CDR2 FQNEAQ (reference sequence). This CDR3 spans 13 amino acids. The CDR3 here is CASSLQGYGELFF. The CDR3, as DNA: TGTGCCAGCAGCCTTCAGGGATACGGGGAGCTGTTTTTT.

The rearrangement joins TRBV30 to TRBJ1-5, with 7 bases identical to TRBD1. The CDR3 sequence is 19 residues long. Germline CDR1 and CDR2: GTSNPN and SVGIG (reference sequence). Germline trimming cut 0 bases from V and 4 bases from J; bases unmatched to any gene: 18. CDR3 residues: CAWSVLSSHNRGGNQPQHF. DNA for the CDR3: TGTGCCTGGAGTGTACTGAGCTCACACAACAGGGGCGGGAATCAGCCCCAGCATTTT.

The chain carries TRBV14 and TRBJ1-1, with D unresolved. The germline CDR1 and CDR2 sequences are SGHDN and FVKESK. This CDR3 has 13 residues. The V gene lost 0 bases and the J gene lost 8 bases, with 10 bases spanning the gap. The CDR3 DNA sequence: TGTGCCAGCAGCCAAGAATTAAGGCGGGAAGCTTTCTTT. It codes for CASSQELRREAFF.

CDR3 region: CAWKGNQETQYF. The CDR3 DNA reads as TGTGCCTGGAAGGGGAACCAAGAGACCCAGTACTTC. The chain recombines TRBV30 with TRBJ2-5, with D maybe TRBD1 (5 bases). Germline V gene data show CDR1 as GTSNPN and CDR2 as SVGIG (reference sequence). The CDR3 is made up of 12 amino acids. Trimming took off 4 bases at V and 0 bases at J, with 6 bases between the two ends.

J is TRBJ1-6 and V is TRBV19; D is unclear. Per germline, CDR1 LNHDA and CDR2 SQIVND (reference sequence). This CDR3 contains 13 residues. V was trimmed by 5 bases and J by 9 bases, leaving 11 bases between them. The DNA for the CDR3 is TGTGCCAGTAGTGGAGGTTACGCTTCACCCCTCCACTTT. It encodes CASSGGYASPLHF.